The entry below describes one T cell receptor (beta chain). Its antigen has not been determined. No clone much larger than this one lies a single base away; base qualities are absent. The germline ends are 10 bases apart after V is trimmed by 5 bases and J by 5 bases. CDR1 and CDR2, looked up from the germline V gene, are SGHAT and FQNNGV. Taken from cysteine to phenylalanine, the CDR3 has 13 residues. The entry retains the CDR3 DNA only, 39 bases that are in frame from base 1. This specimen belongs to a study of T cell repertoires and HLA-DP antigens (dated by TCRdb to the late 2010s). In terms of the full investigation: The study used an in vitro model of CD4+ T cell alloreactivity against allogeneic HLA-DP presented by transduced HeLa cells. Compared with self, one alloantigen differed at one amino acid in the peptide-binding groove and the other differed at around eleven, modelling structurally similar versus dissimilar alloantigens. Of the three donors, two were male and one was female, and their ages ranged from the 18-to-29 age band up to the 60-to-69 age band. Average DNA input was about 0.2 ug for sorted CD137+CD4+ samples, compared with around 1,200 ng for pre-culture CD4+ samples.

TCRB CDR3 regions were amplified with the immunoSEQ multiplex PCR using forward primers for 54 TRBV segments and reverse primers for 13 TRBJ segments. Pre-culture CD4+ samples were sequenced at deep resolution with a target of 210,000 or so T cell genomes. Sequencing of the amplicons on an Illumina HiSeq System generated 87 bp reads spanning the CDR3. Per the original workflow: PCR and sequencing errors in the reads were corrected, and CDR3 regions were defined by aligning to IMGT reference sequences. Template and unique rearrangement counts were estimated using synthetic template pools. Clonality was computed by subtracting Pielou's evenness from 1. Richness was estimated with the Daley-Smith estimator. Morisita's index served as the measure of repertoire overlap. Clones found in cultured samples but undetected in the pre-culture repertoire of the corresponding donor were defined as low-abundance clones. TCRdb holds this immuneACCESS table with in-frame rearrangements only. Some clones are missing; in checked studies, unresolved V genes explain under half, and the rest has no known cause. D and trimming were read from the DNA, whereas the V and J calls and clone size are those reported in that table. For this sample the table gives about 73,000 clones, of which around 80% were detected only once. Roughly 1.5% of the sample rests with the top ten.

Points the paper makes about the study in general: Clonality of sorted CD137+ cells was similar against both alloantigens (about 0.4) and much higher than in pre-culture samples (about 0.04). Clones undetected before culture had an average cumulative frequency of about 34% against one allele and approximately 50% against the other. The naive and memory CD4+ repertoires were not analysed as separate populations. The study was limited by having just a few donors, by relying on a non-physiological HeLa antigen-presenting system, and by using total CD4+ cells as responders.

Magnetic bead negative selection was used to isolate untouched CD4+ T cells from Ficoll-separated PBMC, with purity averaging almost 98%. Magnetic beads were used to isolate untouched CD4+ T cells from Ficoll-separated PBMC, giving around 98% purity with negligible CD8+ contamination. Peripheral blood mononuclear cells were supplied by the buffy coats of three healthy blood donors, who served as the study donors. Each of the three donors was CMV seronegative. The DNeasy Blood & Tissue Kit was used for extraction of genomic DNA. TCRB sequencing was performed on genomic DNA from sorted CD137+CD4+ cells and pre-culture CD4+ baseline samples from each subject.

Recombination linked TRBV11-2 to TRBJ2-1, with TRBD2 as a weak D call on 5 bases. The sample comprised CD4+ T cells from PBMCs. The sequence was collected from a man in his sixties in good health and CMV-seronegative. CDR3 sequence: CASSGGLNNEQFF. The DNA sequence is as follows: TGTGCCAGCAGCGGAGGTTTAAACAATGAGCAGTTCTTC.